This T cell receptor beta chain was sequenced for a study of shared clonotypes between healthy human individuals. The wider study: A couple of women and three men aged 18 to 49 made up the donors.

For this clone: Its antigen is not identified.

This table comes from immunoSEQ multiplex PCR, and its TCRdb copy is limited to in-frame clones, with some not included. This table has roughly 2.5 million clones, around nine tenths appearing once. Findings and caveats of the study: Incomplete sequencing of sorted subsets was indicated by rarefaction despite large depth.

Germline V gene lookup returns CDR1 LNHDA and CDR2 SQIVND (reference sequence). Trimming took 4 bases from V and 6 from J; bases not matched to a gene: 7. The CDR3 consists of 16 residues. This receptor was identified in a man aged 18 to 30 in good health. The chain couples TRBV19 to TRBJ2-1, with 12 positions matching TRBD2. The sequenced sample consisted of naive CD4+ T cells sorted from blood. The subset: CD45RA+ positively selected. The CDR3, as DNA: TGTGCCAGTAGTACCTTGACTAGCGGGAGTGGCAATGAGCAGTTCTTC. Translated: CASSTLTSGSGNEQFF.